This T cell receptor (beta chain) was sequenced during a study of regulatory T cells in long-lasting Graves disease. The CDR3 totals 12 residues. The germline gives CDR1 SNHLY, CDR2 FYNNEI. V shed 3 bases and J shed 8 bases, with 10 bases lying between them. In building TCR beta libraries, iRepertoire HTBI primers were used together with Arm-PCR of CDR3 regions. TCRdb re-called the multiplex PCR reads through MiXCR, storing one row per CDR3 protein. The sample contains approximately 310,000 distinct CDR3 sequences, more than 15% of which appear only once. This clonotype was detected many times. Time point indicated: newly diagnosed GD, antithyroid drugs for less than 3 months. PBMCs were the source of the RNA used for TCR sequencing.

This TCR was recovered from a female donor with Graves disease. The sequencing used peripheral blood mononuclear cells (PBMCs), collected at new diagnosis, from a patient treated with antithyroid drugs. This chain connects TRBV2 to TRBJ1-1, with TRBD1 as a possible D gene (5 bases). In DNA form, the CDR3 reads TGTGCCAGCAGTGAGGACACTCTCGAAGCTTTCTTT. This codes for CASSEDTLEAFF.